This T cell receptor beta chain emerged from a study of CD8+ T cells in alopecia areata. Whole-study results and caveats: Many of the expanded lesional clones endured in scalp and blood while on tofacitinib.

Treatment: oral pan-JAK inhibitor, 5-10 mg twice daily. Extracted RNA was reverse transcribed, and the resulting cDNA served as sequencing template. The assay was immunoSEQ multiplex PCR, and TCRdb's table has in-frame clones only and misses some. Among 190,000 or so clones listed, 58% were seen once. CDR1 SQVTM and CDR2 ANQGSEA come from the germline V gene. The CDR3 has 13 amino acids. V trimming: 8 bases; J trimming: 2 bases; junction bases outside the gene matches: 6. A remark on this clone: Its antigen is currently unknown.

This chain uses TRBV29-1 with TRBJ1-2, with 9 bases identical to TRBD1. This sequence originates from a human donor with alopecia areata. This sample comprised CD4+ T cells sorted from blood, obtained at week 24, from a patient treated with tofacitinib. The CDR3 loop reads CSFRGTGNYGYTF. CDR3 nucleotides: TGCAGCTTTCGCGGGACAGGGAACTATGGCTACACCTTC.